The 5 T cell receptor beta chains presented below share a single source sample, sequenced in a study of blood T cell repertoires in COVID-19. The table came from immunoSEQ multiplex PCR; TCRdb's copy has only in-frame clones and leaves some out. The sample carries approximately 280,000 clones, 80% to 90% recorded once. The specimen sequenced was peripheral blood. These TCRs come from a woman between 65 and 79 years old with acute or convalescent COVID-19.

The chain uses TRBV19 and TRBJ2-4; D is perhaps TRBD1 (5 bases). Trimming shortened V by 3 bases and J by 0 bases, and 12 bases separated the two germline ends. Germline CDR1 reads LNHDA; CDR2 reads SQIVND (reference sequence). This CDR3 is built from 16 residues. CDR3 region: CASSIGQGLAKNIQYF. The CDR3 nucleotides are TGTGCCAGTAGTATCGGGCAGGGTCTAGCCAAAAACATTCAGTACTTC.

The chain carries TRBV19 and TRBJ2-1, with 8 nucleotides matching TRBD1. The CDR3 is made up of 13 amino acids. The germline CDR1 and CDR2 sequences are LNHDA and SQIVND (reference sequence). J was trimmed by 8 bases and V by 3 bases; bases with no gene match: 3. Here the CDR3 DNA reads TGTGCCAGTAGTATTCAGGGGGCTGATGAGCAGTTCTTC. This translates into CASSIQGADEQFF.

The chain links TRBV2 to TRBJ1-5; the D gene is possibly TRBD1 (5 bases). V lost 3 bases and J 1 base, leaving 10 bases between the germline ends. The length of the CDR3 is 15 residues. Germline V gene sequence: CDR1 SNHLY, CDR2 FYNNEI. CDR3 region: CASSDAGRSNQPQHF. The CDR3, as DNA: TGTGCCAGCAGTGATGCAGGGAGGAGCAATCAGCCCCAGCATTTT.

V is TRBV29-1 and J is TRBJ1-1, with 7 nucleotides matching TRBD1. The CDR3 is 13 residues long. J was trimmed by 4 bases and V by 7 bases; bases with no gene match: 9. Germline assignment: CDR1 SQVTM and CDR2 ANQGSEA. CDR3 amino acids: CSANRGLGTEAFF. The CDR3 DNA is TGCAGCGCAAACAGGGGCCTCGGCACTGAAGCTTTCTTT.

CDR3 loop: CASSDGLAGGGEQYF. CDR3 DNA sequence: TGCGCCAGCAGTGATGGGCTAGCGGGGGGTGGCGAGCAGTACTTC. The chain couples TRBV10-1 to TRBJ2-7, with 11 bases fitting TRBD2. The CDR3 sequence is 15 residues long. Germline-derived CDR1 and CDR2 are WNHNN and SYGVQD (reference sequence). V shed 3 bases, J shed 6 bases, and the junction held 7 bases outside the gene matches.